The text below deals with one T cell receptor beta chain. What it binds is not known. The data are from a study of beta chain features in type 1 diabetes. Broader study findings: Insertions were fewer and deletions more numerous at VDJ junctions in type 1 diabetes patients. A PCR bias possibly favoring shorter templates would apply equally to patients and controls. Significant though moderate, a shortening of TCRB CDR3s appeared in all four CD4+ subsets of Type 1 diabetes patients.

The entirety of the isolated RNA underwent reverse transcription, so expressed TCRB transcripts were sequenced. Repertoires were generated with immunoSEQ multiplex PCR, while TCRdb's copy carries only in-frame clones and drops some. The table includes about 650,000 clones, 9.5% to 15% detected once. V lost 0 bases to trimming and J lost 8 bases, with 13 bases between them. The CDR3 length is 14 residues. CDR1 and CDR2 (germline): SEHNR, FQNEAQ (reference sequence). Sorting with CD45RO/CCR7/CD25/CD127/CD95/CD27 yielded naive, central memory, regulatory and stem-like memory CD4+ cells. The V gene is TRBV7-9, the J gene TRBJ1-2; D is uncertain. The specimen was naive CD4+ T cells from blood. The TCR was taken from a man aged 25-40 years with type 1 diabetes. The CDR3, as DNA: TGTGCCAGCAGCTTAGCGGAGCTGAGTAAGGGCTACACCTTC. Its protein product is CASSLAELSKGYTF.